This T cell receptor beta chain stems from a study of T-cell memory formation after mild COVID-19. Whole-study context: For the most part, TCR clusters were specific to one donor. Findings of the study overall: CD4+ clones that contracted lay mainly in CM and EM; CD8+ ones lay in EMRA.

Of note for this clonotype: Its cognate antigen is unknown.

Each CDR3 protein gets one entry after TCRdb re-called the 5' RACE reads with MiXCR. The table shows about 120,000 distinct CDR3 sequences, with 16% occurring only once. This CDR3 is built from 15 residues. CDR1 SGHRS and CDR2 YFSETQ come from the germline V gene. V lost 0 bases and J 1 base, leaving 10 bases between the germline ends. J is TRBJ1-1 and V is TRBV5-1; a possible D gene is TRBD1 (5 bases). The sample was PBMCs or a T cell subset sorted from them (not recorded which). The TCR was taken from an adult woman who had mild COVID-19 (a few samples of this study predate the infection). Cell type and time point are not known. Here the CDR3 DNA reads TGCGCCAGCAGCTTGGATCAGGGCCGGAACACTGAAGCTTTCTTT. It is translated as CASSLDQGRNTEAFF.